The present TCR beta chain was sequenced within a study of regulatory T cells in long-lasting Graves disease. Study overall: Antithyroid drugs had been taken under 3 months by newly diagnosed Graves' patients.

Indicated time point: newly diagnosed GD, antithyroid drugs for less than 3 months. Generation of the TCR library employed RNA extracted from PBMCs. Sequencing libraries for TCR beta were prepared with iRepertoire HTBI primers and Arm-PCR of CDR3 regions. MiXCR was run by TCRdb on the multiplex PCR reads, yielding one entry per CDR3 protein. This sample has 400,000 to 500,000 distinct CDR3 sequences, with about 15% found just once. This CDR3 region has 12 residues. V lost 3 bases, J lost 5 bases, and 11 bases lay in between. Germline CDR1 reads GTSNPN; CDR2 reads SVGIG (reference sequence). This clonotype was recorded many times. The sample was also linked to a second study, of T cells in Graves' hyperthyroidism and ophthalmopathy. This second report adds: In the first-round RT-PCR of the TCR CDR3, the HTBI primer set was used. The blood repertoire included most of the expanded thyroid clonotypes above 0.001.

The receptor was isolated from a woman aged 30 to 39 with Graves disease. The chain joins TRBV30 to TRBJ2-7, with D possibly TRBD1 on 5 matching bases. The sequencing used peripheral blood mononuclear cells (PBMCs), collected at new diagnosis, from a patient treated with antithyroid drugs. Here the CDR3 reads CAWRGPRDEQYF. The CDR3 DNA reads TGTGCCTGGAGGGGTCCCAGGGACGAGCAGTACTTC.